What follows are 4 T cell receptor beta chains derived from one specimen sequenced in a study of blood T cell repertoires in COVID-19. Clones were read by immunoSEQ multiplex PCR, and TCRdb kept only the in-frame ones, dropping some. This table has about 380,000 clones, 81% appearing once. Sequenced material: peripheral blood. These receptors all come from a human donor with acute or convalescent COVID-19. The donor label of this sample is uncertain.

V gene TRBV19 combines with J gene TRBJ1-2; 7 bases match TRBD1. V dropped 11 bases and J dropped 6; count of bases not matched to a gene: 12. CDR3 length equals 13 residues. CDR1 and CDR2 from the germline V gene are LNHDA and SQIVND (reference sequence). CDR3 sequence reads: CASRGQTLNGYTF. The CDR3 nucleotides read TGTGCCTCCCGGGGACAGACTTTGAATGGCTACACCTTC.

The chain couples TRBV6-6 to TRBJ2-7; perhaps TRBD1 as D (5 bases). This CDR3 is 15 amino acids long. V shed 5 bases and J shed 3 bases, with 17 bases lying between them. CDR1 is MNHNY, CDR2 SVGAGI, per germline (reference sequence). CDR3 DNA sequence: TGTGCCAGCAGTGTGACAGCCGCGAACAACTACGAGCAGTACTTC. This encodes CASSVTAANNYEQYF.

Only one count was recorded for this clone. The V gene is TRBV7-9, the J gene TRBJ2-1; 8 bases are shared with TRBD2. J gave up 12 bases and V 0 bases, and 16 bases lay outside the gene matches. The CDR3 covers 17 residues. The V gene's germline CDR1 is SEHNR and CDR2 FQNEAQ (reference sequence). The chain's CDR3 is CASSLAGSGRGLLGQFF. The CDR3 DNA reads TGTGCCAGCAGCTTAGCCGGAAGCGGGAGAGGCCTATTGGGGCAGTTCTTC.

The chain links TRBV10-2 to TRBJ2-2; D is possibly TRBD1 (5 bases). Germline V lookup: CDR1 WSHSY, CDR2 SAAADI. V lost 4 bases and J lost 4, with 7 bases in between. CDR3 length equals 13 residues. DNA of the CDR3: TGCGCCAGCAGTGCTCAGGGCACCGGGGAGCTGTTTTTT. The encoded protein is CASSAQGTGELFF.